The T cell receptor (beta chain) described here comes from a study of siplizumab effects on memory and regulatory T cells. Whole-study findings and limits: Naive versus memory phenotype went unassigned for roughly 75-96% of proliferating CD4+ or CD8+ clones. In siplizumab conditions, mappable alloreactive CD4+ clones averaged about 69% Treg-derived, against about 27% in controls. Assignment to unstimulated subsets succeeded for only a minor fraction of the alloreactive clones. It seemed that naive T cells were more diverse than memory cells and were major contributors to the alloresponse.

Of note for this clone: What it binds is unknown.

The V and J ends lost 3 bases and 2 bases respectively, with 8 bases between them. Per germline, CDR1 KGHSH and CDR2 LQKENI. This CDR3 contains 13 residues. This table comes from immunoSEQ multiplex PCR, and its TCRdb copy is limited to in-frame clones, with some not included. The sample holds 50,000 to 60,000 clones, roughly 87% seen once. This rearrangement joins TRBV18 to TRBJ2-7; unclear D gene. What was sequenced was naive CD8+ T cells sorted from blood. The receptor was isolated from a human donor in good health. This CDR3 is CASSPASPYEQYF. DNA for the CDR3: TGTGCCAGCTCACCCGCCAGCCCCTACGAGCAGTACTTC. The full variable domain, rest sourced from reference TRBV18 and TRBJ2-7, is NAGVMQNPRHLVRRRGQEARLRCSPMKGHSHVYWYRQLPEEGLKFMVYLQKENIIDESGMPKERFSAEFPKEGPSILRIQQVVRGDSAAYFCASSPASPYEQYFGPGTRLTVT.